The present TCR beta chain was sequenced within a study of blood T cell repertoires in COVID-19. Study-level information: COVID-19 samples collected from the United States, Italy and Spain covered acute and convalescent phases.

TCRdb keeps only in-frame clones here, not all; method: immunoSEQ multiplex PCR. The sample carries roughly 370,000 clones, 87% recorded once. V shed 3 bases, J shed 6 bases, and the junction held 7 bases outside the gene matches. This CDR3 region has 15 residues. Germline V gene sequence: CDR1 KGHSH, CDR2 LQKENI. Sequencing was carried out using PBMCs or T cells enriched from blood (not recorded which). The clonotype comes from a woman aged 45-59 years who had recovered from COVID-19. The chain combines TRBV18 with TRBJ1-5; 8 bases agree with TRBD1. CDR3 in amino acids: CASSPRTGTSQPQHF. The CDR3 coding sequence is TGTGCCAGCTCACCTCGGACAGGGACGAGTCAGCCCCAGCATTTT.